Shown below are 20 T cell receptor beta chains from a single sample sequenced in a study of blood T cell repertoires in COVID-19. Here immunoSEQ multiplex PCR was the method, and the copy in TCRdb shows in-frame clones only, minus some. The data contain roughly 170,000 clones, roughly 80% of them singletons. The material sequenced was PBMCs or T cells enriched from blood (not recorded which). These receptors were taken from a woman aged 40 to 50 with acute COVID-19.

The V and J genes are TRBV24-1 and TRBJ2-3; 9 bases align to TRBD1. The CDR3 spans 18 residues. Germline V gene lookup returns CDR1 KGHDR and CDR2 SFDVKD. V lost 0 bases and J lost 2; bases outside the gene matches: 8. The CDR3 DNA reads as TGTGCCACCAGTGATTTGGGATCGGGGACAGGGTTCACAGATACGCAGTATTTT. As protein: CATSDLGSGTGFTDTQYF.

The chain is built from TRBV6-5 and TRBJ1-5, with D possibly matching TRBD1 (5 bases). Trimming cost V 0 bases and J 2 bases, with 11 bases left between them. The CDR3 has 16 residues. Germline V gives CDR1 MNHEY, CDR2 SVGAGI. The CDR3 sequence: CASSYSGQIGNQPQHF. The CDR3 bases are TGTGCCAGCAGTTACTCGGGGCAGATTGGCAATCAGCCCCAGCATTTT.

The V and J genes are TRBV3-1 (or the pseudogene TRBV3-2) and TRBJ2-2, with a tentative D call TRBD2 (6 bases). The ends were cut back, 5 bases at V and 4 bases at J, with 17 bases in the middle. The CDR3 totals 16 residues. Germline V gives CDR1 LGHDT, CDR2 YNNKEL (reference sequence). The CDR3 sequence: CASSLGGTIPTGELFF. CDR3 nucleotide sequence: TGTGCCAGCAGCTTAGGAGGGACGATACCCACCGGGGAGCTGTTTTTT.

This chain links TRBV5-1 with TRBJ1-3; TRBD1 matches at 10 bases. V lost 0 bases, J lost 2 bases, and 5 bases stayed unmatched. In germline, CDR1 is SGHRS, CDR2 YFSETQ. The CDR3 spans 17 residues. Here the CDR3 reads CASSLGLTGGAGNTIYF. CDR3 coding DNA: TGCGCCAGCAGCTTGGGGTTGACAGGGGGCGCTGGAAACACCATATATTTT.

The rearrangement joins TRBV6-2 or TRBV6-3 to TRBJ2-7; D is perhaps TRBD2 (5 bases). Germline values: CDR1 MNHEY, CDR2 SVGEGT. V lost 2 bases to trimming and J lost 4 bases, with 9 bases between them. CDR3 length equals 13 residues. In nucleotides, the CDR3 is TGTGCCAGCAGTTACAGTACGGGGTACGAGCAGTACGTC. This encodes CASSYSTGYEQYV.

The chain recombines TRBV13 with TRBJ1-1; 7 bases align to TRBD1. Germline CDR1 PRHDT, CDR2 FYEKMQ (reference sequence). The CDR3 covers 14 residues. The junction had 6 bases not matched to a gene; V was cut back by 7 bases and J by 1 base. The CDR3: CASKFQGGNTEAFF. The DNA for the CDR3 is TGTGCCAGCAAATTCCAGGGGGGGAACACTGAAGCTTTCTTT.

The chain joins TRBV20-1 to TRBJ2-1; 7 nucleotides agree with TRBD1. Germline V CDR1 and CDR2: DFQATT, SNEGSKA (reference sequence). CDR3 length equals 15 residues. The junction had 13 bases not matched to a gene; V was cut back by 3 bases and J by 8 bases. CDR3 in amino acids: CSASEGTALRDEQFF. The CDR3 region has the DNA TGCAGTGCTAGTGAAGGGACAGCCCTTAGAGATGAGCAGTTCTTC.

This sequence joins TRBV5-5 and TRBJ2-5; D remains ambiguous. The CDR3 totals 13 residues. The V end lost 2 bases, the J end lost 4 bases, and 9 bases lay between the germline ends. From germline, CDR1 is SGHKS and CDR2 YYEKEE (reference sequence). CDR3 DNA sequence: TGTGCCAGCAGCTTCCTTGGCGGAGAGACCCAGTACTTC. Protein sequence: CASSFLGGETQYF.

V usage is TRBV5-1 and J usage is TRBJ1-2; TRBD1 is a possible D gene (6 bases). Germline values: CDR1 SGHRS, CDR2 YFSETQ. The V end lost 2 bases, the J end lost 3 bases, and 14 bases lay between the germline ends. This CDR3 spans 15 amino acids. As DNA, the CDR3 is TGCGCCAGCAGCTTCAATGGGGGCGCGGACTATGGCTACACCTTC. The encoded protein is CASSFNGGADYGYTF.

The chain is built from TRBV7-2 and TRBJ1-1; D remains unclear. Germline CDR1 reads SGHTA; CDR2 reads FQGNSA. The length of the CDR3 is 14 residues. V was trimmed by 1 base and J by 5 bases, leaving 11 bases between them. The chain's CDR3 is CASSLEWSGTEAFF. CDR3 nucleotide sequence: TGTGCCAGCAGCTTAGAGTGGTCAGGAACTGAAGCTTTCTTT. The complete variable domain, with remaining parts taken from reference TRBV7-2 and TRBJ1-1, reads GAGVSQSPSNKVTEKGKDVELRCDPISGHTALYWYRQSLGQGLEFLIYFQGNSAPDKSGLPSDRFSAERTGGSVSTLTIQRTQQEDSAVYLCASSLEWSGTEAFFGQGTRLTVV.

The chain carries TRBV4-1 and TRBJ2-7; the match to TRBD2 covers 13 bases. The CDR3 runs to 19 residues. With 0 bases clipped from V and 4 bases from J, the junction kept 12 bases outside the gene matches. Germline-derived CDR1 and CDR2 are MGHRA and YSYEKL. For the CDR3, the DNA is TGCGCCAGCAGCCAAGATGGGGCAGGGAGGACTAGCGGGAGTTACGAGCAGTACTTC. Translation: CASSQDGAGRTSGSYEQYF.

The chain has TRBV6-5 and TRBJ1-1; 8 bases match TRBD1. The germline CDR1 and CDR2 sequences are MNHEY and SVGAGI. V shed 6 bases and J 8 bases; nucleotides not matched to a gene: 2. This CDR3 spans 11 amino acids. Here the CDR3 DNA reads TGTGCCAGCAGCACAGGGGGGGAAGCTTTCTTT. The encoded protein is CASSTGGEAFF.

The chain is built from TRBV19 and TRBJ1-2; D not resolved. CDR3 length: 14 amino acids. V lost 1 base, J lost 3 bases, and 9 bases lay in between. Germline V gene sequence: CDR1 LNHDA, CDR2 SQIVND (reference sequence). The CDR3, as DNA: TGTGCCAGTAGTATAGTAGAGTCGGACTATGGCTACACCTTC. It translates to CASSIVESDYGYTF.

In its sample, this clone was seen once. The V and J genes are TRBV3-1 (or the pseudogene TRBV3-2) and TRBJ1-4; D uncertain. Germline loops: CDR1 LGHDT, CDR2 YNNKEL (reference sequence). The CDR3 contains 13 residues. The V and J ends lost 3 bases and 8 bases respectively, with 10 bases between them. The CDR3 DNA reads TGTGCCAGCAGCCAGGGCAGTGAGGAAAAACTGTTTTTT. This sequence encodes CASSQGSEEKLFF.

The chain links TRBV5-1 to TRBJ2-1; 9 bases map to TRBD2. The CDR3 is made up of 15 amino acids. Germline V gives CDR1 SGHRS, CDR2 YFSETQ. Trimming removed 6 bases from V and 0 bases from J; junction bases left unmatched: 4. As DNA, the CDR3 is TGCGCCAGCAATCTAGCGGGGAGCTCCTACAATGAGCAGTTCTTC. It yields the protein CASNLAGSSYNEQFF.

The rearrangement joins TRBV5-1 to TRBJ2-7; the D is unclear. V was pared by 4 bases and J by 0 bases, with 8 bases between. Per the germline V gene, CDR1 is SGHRS and CDR2 is YFSETQ. The CDR3 sequence is 13 residues long. CDR3 nucleotide sequence: TGCGCCAGCAGCCTTGAGAACTCCTACGAGCAGTACTTC. Its translation: CASSLENSYEQYF.

Comments on this clone: The limits of the CDR3 on the DNA are not certain, so only TCRdb's listed CDR3 is given. This chain connects TRBV27 to TRBJ1-4; TRBD1 reflects the table's D call only, with no check against the DNA. Both ends counted, the CDR3 spans 18 residues. Germline CDR1 MNHEY, CDR2 SMNVEV (reference sequence). The CDR3 region is CASSTSTGAAATNEKLFF.

The chain combines TRBV7-9 with TRBJ2-3, with 10 bases fitting TRBD2. The CDR3 contains 16 residues. CDR1 and CDR2 from the germline V gene are SEHNR and FQNEAQ (reference sequence). V shed 0 bases and J 1 base; nucleotides not matched to a gene: 1. CDR3 amino acids: CASSLAGTSGTDTQYF. CDR3 bases: TGTGCCAGCAGCTTAGCTGGGACTAGCGGCACAGATACGCAGTATTTT.

V gene TRBV29-1 combines with J gene TRBJ1-2; D possibly corresponds to TRBD1 (6 bases). CDR1 and CDR2 (germline): SQVTM, ANQGSEA. Trimming stripped 6 bases from V and 8 bases from J, with 13 bases between. The CDR3 is made up of 11 amino acids. This CDR3 reads CSVGRGGGYTF. The CDR3 DNA reads as TGCAGCGTGGGGCGAGGGGGAGGCTACACCTTC.

This chain links TRBV30 with TRBJ1-1; D may be TRBD1 (6 bases). CDR3 length: 13 residues. Germline V gives CDR1 GTSNPN, CDR2 SVGIG (reference sequence). V was shortened by 0 bases and J by 11 bases, with 16 bases between the two germline ends. In nucleotides, the CDR3 is TGTGCCTGGAGTGTACGACAGGCATCTCAGGCTTTCTTT. Encoded protein: CAWSVRQASQAFF.